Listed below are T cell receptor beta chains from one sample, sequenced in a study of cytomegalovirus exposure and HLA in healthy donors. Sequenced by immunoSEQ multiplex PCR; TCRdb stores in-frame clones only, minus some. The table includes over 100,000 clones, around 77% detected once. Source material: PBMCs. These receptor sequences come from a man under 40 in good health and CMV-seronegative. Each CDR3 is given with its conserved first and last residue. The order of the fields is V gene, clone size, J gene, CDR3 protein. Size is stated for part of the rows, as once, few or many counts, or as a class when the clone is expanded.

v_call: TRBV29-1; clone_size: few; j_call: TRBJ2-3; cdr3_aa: CSVEGPARRSDTQYF
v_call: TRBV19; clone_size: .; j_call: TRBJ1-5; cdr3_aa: CASRNLFNQPQHF
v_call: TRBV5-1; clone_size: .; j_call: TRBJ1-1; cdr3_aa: CASSLGVQGGTEAFF
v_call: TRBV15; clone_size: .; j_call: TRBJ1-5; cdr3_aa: CATSARQGISQPQHF
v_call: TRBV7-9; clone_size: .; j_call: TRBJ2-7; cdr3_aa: CASSVLAGVGEQYF
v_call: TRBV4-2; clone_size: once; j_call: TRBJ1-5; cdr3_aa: CASSQDDRGYQPQHF
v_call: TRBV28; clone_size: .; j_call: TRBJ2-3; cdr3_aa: CASSLHGLAGGVDTQYF
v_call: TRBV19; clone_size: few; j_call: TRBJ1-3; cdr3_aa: CASSLRGVSGNTIYF
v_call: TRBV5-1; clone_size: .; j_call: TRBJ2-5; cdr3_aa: CASSLKGGPSETQYF
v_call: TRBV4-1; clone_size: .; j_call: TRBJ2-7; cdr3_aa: CASSQDVSSYEQYF
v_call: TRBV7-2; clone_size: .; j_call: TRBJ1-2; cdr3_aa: CASSPGVLRGYTF
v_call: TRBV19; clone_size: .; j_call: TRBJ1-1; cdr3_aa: CASSNPGTVNTEAFF
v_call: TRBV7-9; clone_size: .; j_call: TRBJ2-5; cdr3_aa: CASSTDRGTTQETQYF
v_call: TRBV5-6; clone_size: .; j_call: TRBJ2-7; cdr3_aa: CASSLSVTGGYEQYF
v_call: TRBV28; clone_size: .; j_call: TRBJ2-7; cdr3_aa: CASSLEVSYEQYF
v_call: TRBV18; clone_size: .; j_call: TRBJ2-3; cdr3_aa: CASSPQGQGLTDTQYF